These T cell receptor beta chains were read from a single sample in a study of vaccination and CD4 T cells after COVID-19. TCRdb ran MiXCR on the PCR reads and lists one entry per CDR3 protein. The sample lists approximately 12,000 distinct CDR3 sequences, 65% occurring once. Their specific antigens are unknown. The material was CD4+ T cells from blood, cultured in vitro, obtained before SARS-CoV-2 vaccination. Source of these receptors: a human donor who had recovered from COVID-19. CDR3s include the opening cysteine and the closing phenylalanine or tryptophan. Each record gives: J gene, clone size, D gene, V gene, CDR3 protein, CDR3 DNA. D genes are given only for firm matches. A row's size may be missing; if present it is once, few, many or a size class.

J: TRBJ1-5
size: NA
D: NA
V: TRBV28
CDR3: CASSLVRDNQPQHF
DNA: TGTGCCAGCAGTCTGGTACGTGACAATCAGCCCCAGCATTTT

J: TRBJ2-5
size: NA
D: NA
V: TRBV7-8
CDR3: CASSWDGLWETQYF
DNA: TGTGCCAGCAGCTGGGACGGCCTGTGGGAGACCCAGTACTTC

J: TRBJ1-1
size: few
D: NA
V: TRBV15
CDR3: CATSRGGGQGRWGTEAFF
DNA: TGTGCCACCAGCAGAGGCGGCGGGCAGGGCCGTTGGGGCACTGAAGCTTTCTTT

J: TRBJ2-2
size: NA
D: TRBD1
V: TRBV7-3
CDR3: CASSFGTGGYTGELFF
DNA: TGTGCCAGCAGCTTCGGGACAGGGGGATACACCGGGGAGCTGTTTTTT

J: TRBJ2-3
size: few
D: TRBD1
V: TRBV5-4
CDR3: CASSLATGLADTQYF
DNA: TGTGCCAGCAGCCTGGCGACAGGGTTGGCAGATACGCAGTATTTT

J: TRBJ1-2
size: NA
D: NA
V: TRBV20-1
CDR3: CSARGPQGQHGYTF
DNA: TGCAGTGCTAGAGGCCCTCAGGGGCAGCATGGCTACACCTTC

J: TRBJ2-5
size: NA
D: NA
V: TRBV4-1
CDR3: CASSQVSLGASSKETQYF
DNA: TGCGCCAGCAGCCAAGTATCTCTAGGGGCCTCGTCGAAGGAGACCCAGTACTTC

J: TRBJ1-6
size: NA
D: TRBD1
V: TRBV20-1
CDR3: CSARTGSYNSPLHF
DNA: TGCAGTGCCCGGACAGGATCCTATAATTCACCCCTCCACTTT

J: TRBJ2-1
size: once
D: NA
V: TRBV7-2
CDR3: CASSLAASYWSNNEQFF
DNA: TGTGCCAGCAGCTTAGCAGCCTCTTACTGGTCCAACAATGAGCAGTTCTTC

J: TRBJ1-5
size: once
D: NA
V: TRBV28
CDR3: CASSFIKGGNQPQHF
DNA: TGTGCCAGCAGTTTCATTAAGGGGGGAAATCAGCCCCAGCATTTT

J: TRBJ1-2
size: NA
D: NA
V: TRBV6-5
CDR3: CASSYSPPYGYTF
DNA: TGTGCCAGCAGTTACTCCCCGCCTTATGGCTACACCTTC

J: TRBJ2-7
size: NA
D: NA
V: TRBV7-2
CDR3: CASSLGWGYEQYF
DNA: TGTGCCAGCAGCTTAGGATGGGGCTACGAGCAGTACTTC

J: TRBJ1-6
size: few
D: NA
V: TRBV19
CDR3: CASNLAAGSPLHF
DNA: TGTGCCAGTAATTTGGCCGCCGGGTCACCCCTCCACTTT

J: TRBJ2-2
size: few
D: NA
V: TRBV20-1
CDR3: CSARVLWNTGELFF
DNA: TGCAGTGCTAGGGTCTTATGGAACACCGGGGAGCTGTTTTTT

J: TRBJ1-6
size: NA
D: NA
V: TRBV7-3
CDR3: CASSARDTNSPLHF
DNA: TGTGCCAGCAGCGCTCGGGACACTAATTCACCCCTCCACTTT

J: TRBJ2-5
size: NA
D: TRBD1
V: TRBV27
CDR3: CASSFLGQGGETQYF
DNA: TGTGCCAGCAGTTTCTTGGGACAGGGTGGAGAGACCCAGTACTTC

J: TRBJ1-1
size: NA
D: NA
V: TRBV18
CDR3: CASSPRSPYQGTDEAFF
DNA: TGTGCCAGCTCACCACGGTCTCCTTACCAGGGGACGGATGAAGCTTTCTTT

J: TRBJ1-2
size: few
D: NA
V: TRBV19
CDR3: CASSRNVALLYGYTF
DNA: TGTGCCAGTTCCAGGAACGTCGCCCTCCTCTATGGCTACACCTTC

J: TRBJ2-2
size: NA
D: TRBD2
V: TRBV7-3
CDR3: CASSARLSGGNTGELFF
DNA: TGTGCCAGCAGCGCGAGACTATCGGGAGGGAACACCGGGGAGCTGTTTTTT

J: TRBJ2-3
size: NA
D: TRBD2
V: TRBV19
CDR3: CASRASGRTDTQYF
DNA: TGTGCCAGTAGGGCTAGCGGGAGAACAGATACGCAGTATTTT

J: TRBJ2-2
size: NA
D: NA
V: TRBV21-1
CDR3: CASSEAPLAGPDTGELFF
DNA: TGTGCCAGCAGCGAAGCCCCCCTAGCGGGGCCTGACACCGGGGAGCTGTTTTTT

J: TRBJ1-5
size: NA
D: NA
V: TRBV5-1
CDR3: CASSLGTNSNQPQHF
DNA: TGCGCCAGCAGCTTGGGGACAAACTCCAATCAGCCCCAGCATTTT

J: TRBJ2-3
size: NA
D: TRBD2
V: TRBV20-1
CDR3: CSATGLAGGRTDTQYF
DNA: TGCAGTGCCACGGGACTAGCGGGAGGACGCACAGATACGCAGTATTTT

J: TRBJ2-5
size: NA
D: TRBD1
V: TRBV2
CDR3: CASIRDREKTQYF
DNA: TGTGCCAGCATCCGGGACAGGGAAAAGACCCAGTACTTC

J: TRBJ2-5
size: NA
D: TRBD2
V: TRBV7-9
CDR3: CASSEGTSGRRRRETQYF
DNA: TGTGCCAGCAGCGAGGGGACTAGCGGGAGAAGGCGGAGGGAGACCCAGTACTTC

J: TRBJ2-3
size: few
D: TRBD2
V: TRBV20-1
CDR3: CSARDGRLSTDTQYF
DNA: TGCAGTGCTAGGGACGGGAGGCTAAGCACAGATACGCAGTATTTT

J: TRBJ2-5
size: NA
D: TRBD2
V: TRBV6-1
CDR3: CASSEYGTSGQETQYF
DNA: TGTGCCAGCAGTGAATATGGGACTAGCGGACAAGAGACCCAGTACTTC

J: TRBJ2-3
size: NA
D: NA
V: TRBV4-1
CDR3: CASSQDRLADTQYF
DNA: TGCGCCAGCAGCCAAGATAGACTTGCAGATACGCAGTATTTT

J: TRBJ2-3
size: NA
D: NA
V: TRBV28
CDR3: CASRDTSTDTQYF
DNA: TGTGCCAGCCGGGACACTAGCACAGATACGCAGTATTTT

J: TRBJ2-7
size: NA
D: TRBD1
V: TRBV20-1
CDR3: CSASGQTYEQYF
DNA: TGCAGTGCGTCGGGACAGACCTACGAGCAGTACTTC

J: TRBJ2-1
size: few
D: NA
V: TRBV7-9
CDR3: CASTPRDTRWGEQFF
DNA: TGTGCCAGCACCCCCCGGGACACCCGATGGGGTGAGCAGTTCTTC

J: TRBJ1-2
size: NA
D: NA
V: TRBV6-5
CDR3: CASSYSSGFSYTF
DNA: TGTGCCAGCAGTTACTCGTCGGGGTTTAGCTACACCTTC

J: TRBJ2-5
size: NA
D: TRBD1
V: TRBV5-5
CDR3: CASSLGGGAETQYF
DNA: TGTGCCAGCAGCTTGGGAGGGGGCGCAGAGACCCAGTACTTC

J: TRBJ1-3
size: NA
D: NA
V: TRBV10-3
CDR3: CAISEGALANTIYF
DNA: TGTGCCATCAGTGAAGGGGCCCTGGCCAACACCATATATTTT

J: TRBJ2-7
size: NA
D: TRBD2
V: TRBV6-2/TRBV6-3
CDR3: CASSDKRDPSYEQYF
DNA: TGTGCCAGCAGTGACAAGCGGGACCCGTCGTACGAGCAGTACTTC

J: TRBJ2-5
size: few
D: NA
V: TRBV20-1
CDR3: CSARVGQGETQYF
DNA: TGCAGTGCTAGAGTGGGGCAGGGCGAGACCCAGTACTTC

J: TRBJ2-5
size: NA
D: TRBD2
V: TRBV28
CDR3: CASSFISGRSGETQYF
DNA: TGTGCCAGCAGTTTTATTAGCGGGAGATCTGGAGAGACCCAGTACTTC

J: TRBJ2-3
size: few
D: NA
V: TRBV3-1
CDR3: CASSQPRRAGTSTDTQYF
DNA: TGTGCCAGCAGCCAGCCAAGACGAGCGGGTACTAGCACAGATACGCAGTATTTT